This entry lists 10 T cell receptor beta chains sequenced from one sample in a study of T cells after yellow fever vaccination. TCRdb reprocessed the 5' RACE reads with MiXCR, giving one entry per CDR3 protein. The data hold some 320,000 distinct CDR3 sequences, with roughly 9.4% observed a single time. The source was PBMCs, collected on the day of the first yellow fever vaccination. These receptors were obtained from a man aged 18 to 29 who received the YFV17D yellow fever vaccine.

There are many counts of this clonotype. J is TRBJ1-5 and V is TRBV5-8, with D maybe TRBD1 (5 bases). The CDR3 is made up of 13 amino acids. V lost 5 bases and J lost 7, with 13 bases in between. The V gene's germline CDR1 is SGHTS and CDR2 YDEGEE. CDR3 in amino acids: CASSRGREQPQHF. The CDR3 nucleotides read TGTGCCAGCAGTCGGGGGAGGGAACAGCCCCAGCATTTT. Complete variable domain (other parts from reference TRBV5-8 and TRBJ1-5): EAGVTQSPTHLIKTRGQQATLRCSPISGHTSVYWYQQALGLGLQFLLWYDEGEERNRGNFPPRFSGRQFPNYSSELNVNALELEDSALYLCASSRGREQPQHFGDGTRLSIL.

This clonotype was observed at least ten times. V usage is TRBV5-1 and J usage is TRBJ2-2; no reliable D call. V was shortened by 4 bases and J by 2 bases, with 9 bases between the two germline ends. Germline-derived CDR1 and CDR2 are SGHRS and YFSETQ. The CDR3 is made up of 14 amino acids. The CDR3: CASSPRSNTGELFF. The CDR3 DNA reads TGCGCCAGCAGCCCCCGATCTAACACCGGGGAGCTGTTTTTT.

This clonotype came up many times. A junction boundary mismatches the germline segment, possibly from a read error. DNA for the CDR3: TGTGCCAGCAGCTCAGGGACTAGCGGGACCCACCACTTC. Protein: CASSSGTSGTHHF. V is TRBV7-3 and J is TRBJ2-7; 13 nucleotides match TRBD2. The CDR3 is 13 residues long. Germline assignment: CDR1 SGHTA and CDR2 FQGTGA.

V gene TRBV7-2 combines with J gene TRBJ1-3; D call uncertain. The germline V gene has CDR1 SGHTA and CDR2 FQGNSA. The germline V and J ends were trimmed by 5 bases and 3 bases, with 11 bases remaining between them. The CDR3 has 14 amino acids. Here the CDR3 DNA reads TGTGCCAGCAGCCGGGGTTCCGATGGAAACACCATATATTTT. It is translated as CASSRGSDGNTIYF.

The rearrangement joins TRBV10-3 to TRBJ2-3, with a tentative D call TRBD2 (5 bases). Germline V lookup: CDR1 ENHRY, CDR2 SYGVKD. CDR3 length: 12 residues. V gave up 4 bases and J gave up 3 bases, with 5 bases separating them. CDR3 amino acids: CAISGGTDTQYF. The CDR3 DNA is TGTGCCATCAGTGGAGGGACAGATACGCAGTATTTT.

The sample holds a few counts of this clonotype. This sequence joins TRBV10-3 and TRBJ1-1; D is possibly TRBD1 (6 bases). Trimming pared 9 bases from V and 6 bases from J, leaving 20 bases between. The CDR3 length is 14 residues. Germline loops: CDR1 ENHRY, CDR2 SYGVKD. The CDR3 is CAIRATGQRAEAFF. The CDR3 coding sequence is TGTGCCATTAGGGCCACAGGGCAAAGGGCTGAAGCTTTCTTT.

This clonotype was observed a few times. The chain's CDR3 is CASSQAPGLAGGSSYNEQFF. As DNA, the CDR3 is TGTGCCAGCAGCCAAGCACCGGGACTAGCGGGGGGGAGCTCCTACAATGAGCAGTTCTTC. This chain joins TRBV4-2 and TRBJ2-1, with TRBD2 matching 16 bases. The V and J ends lost 1 base and 0 bases, in that order; junction bases with no gene match: 6. The CDR3 contains 20 residues. Per the germline V gene, CDR1 is LGHNA and CDR2 is YNFKEQ.

This clonotype showed up many times. The chain links TRBV7-9 to TRBJ2-7; TRBD1 agrees at 10 bases. J was trimmed by 3 bases and V by 1 base; bases with no gene match: 3. Germline CDR1 and CDR2: SEHNR and FQNEAQ (reference sequence). This CDR3 region has 15 residues. CDR3: CASSLGGTGDYEQYV. The CDR3 region has the DNA TGTGCCAGCAGCTTAGGAGGGACAGGGGACTACGAGCAGTACGTC.

The V and J genes are TRBV24-1 and TRBJ2-5, with a possible D match to TRBD1 (5 bases). The CDR3 consists of 12 residues. The ends were cut back, 9 bases at V and 5 bases at J, with 12 bases in the middle. The germline V gene encodes CDR1 KGHDR and CDR2 SFDVKD. The CDR3 reads CATVQGRETQYF. Written as DNA, the CDR3 is TGTGCCACCGTCCAGGGCCGGGAGACCCAGTACTTC.

This clonotype was seen only a few times. The chain couples TRBV7-9 to TRBJ2-4; 7 bases are a match to TRBD1. The junction had 12 bases not matched to a gene; V was cut back by 5 bases and J by 2 bases. The CDR3 length is 17 residues. Germline V gene lookup returns CDR1 SEHNR and CDR2 FQNEAQ (reference sequence). CDR3 region: CASSVRTGVGSKNIQYF. Written as DNA, the CDR3 is TGTGCCAGCAGCGTCCGAACAGGGGTAGGGTCCAAAAACATTCAGTACTTC.